This passage covers 32 T cell receptor beta chains from one sample sequenced in a study of a mutant IDH1 vaccine in newly diagnosed glioma listed by TCRdb under 2021. The intended sense of this specimen's time point label: baseline, week 1 (first vaccination visit). In the paper's terms, the treatment or condition label means: pre-vaccination baseline after standard-of-care therapy. The library was prepared using the immunoSEQ multiplex PCR assay. TCRdb re-hosts the immuneACCESS table, in-frame sequences only. Its copies lack some clones; in the studies checked, an unresolved V gene accounts for under half of them, and the cause for the rest is not known. In all, the sample holds around 56,000 clones, and about 91% of those were seen once. In total, the top ten clones hold over 2.5% of the sample. The sequences come from PBMCs, collected from a glioma patient treated with radiotherapy, temozolomide or both. The receptors shown here come from a man between 45 and 60 years old with glioma.

The rearrangement uses TRBV15 and TRBJ2-7; D is uncertain. V lost 0 bases, J lost 4 bases, and 4 bases lay in between. The CDR3 runs to 12 residues. Per the germline V gene, CDR1 is LNHNV and CDR2 is YYDKDF (reference sequence). DNA of the CDR3: TGTGCCACCAGCAGAGACAGTTACGAGCAGTACTTC. Protein: CATSRDSYEQYF.

The genes are TRBV2 and TRBJ2-3, with no clear D. This CDR3 contains 15 residues. Germline lookup yields CDR1 SNHLY and CDR2 FYNNEI. V lost 2 bases and J lost 6, with 15 bases in between. CDR3 in amino acids: CASSETSLTRDTQYF. The CDR3, as DNA: TGTGCCAGCAGTGAAACCTCTTTGACCCGGGATACGCAGTATTTT. The variable domain in full, with the rest retrieved from reference TRBV2 and TRBJ2-3, is EPEVTQTPSHQVTQMGQEVILRCVPISNHLYFYWYRQILGQKVEFLVSFYNNEISEKSEIFDDQFSVERPDGSNFTLKIRSTKLEDSAMYFCASSETSLTRDTQYFGPGTRLTVL.

The chain recombines TRBV10-3 with TRBJ1-1, with 8 bases fitting TRBD1. Unmatched junction bases numbered 11, after V lost 5 bases and J lost 3 bases. Germline V lookup: CDR1 ENHRY, CDR2 SYGVKD. The CDR3 has 16 amino acids. The CDR3 DNA follows: TGTGCCATCAGTTCGGGACAGGAGGCATATGACACTGAAGCTTTCTTT. Encoded protein: CAISSGQEAYDTEAFF.

The chain's CDR3 is CAWKSGELFF. In nucleotides, the CDR3 is TGTGCCTGGAAGTCCGGGGAGCTGTTTTTT. J is TRBJ2-2 and V is TRBV30; D is ambiguous. The CDR3 is 10 amino acids. From germline, CDR1 is GTSNPN and CDR2 SVGIG (reference sequence). V lost 4 bases and J lost 6, with 3 bases in between.

V gene TRBV9 combines with J gene TRBJ1-2, with TRBD1 matching 9 bases. The CDR3 length is 15 residues. Germline loops: CDR1 SGDLS, CDR2 YYNGEE. Trimming at V came to 4 bases and at J to 4 bases, leaving 8 bases not matched to a gene. The CDR3 nucleotides are TGTGCCAGCAGCCCCGAAACAGGGGGCCTCTATGGCTACACCTTC. Translated, it gives CASSPETGGLYGYTF.

J is TRBJ2-6 and V is TRBV18; D gene unclear. This CDR3 contains 15 residues. V lost 1 base and J lost 1, with 5 bases in between. CDR1 KGHSH and CDR2 LQKENI come from the germline V gene. The CDR3 is CASSPRHSGANVLTF. The DNA for the CDR3 is TGTGCCAGCTCACCACGACATTCTGGGGCCAACGTCCTGACTTTC.

Written as DNA, the CDR3 is TGCGCCAGCAGCTTCGGACAGATCTCCTACGAGCAGTACTTC. It codes for CASSFGQISYEQYF. The genes are TRBV5-1 and TRBJ2-7; D possibly corresponds to TRBD1 (6 bases). The CDR3 is 14 residues long. Germline V gene data show CDR1 as SGHRS and CDR2 as YFSETQ. Trimming removed 2 bases at V and 0 bases at J, with 9 bases between.

V gene TRBV28 combines with J gene TRBJ2-3, with no clear D. V lost 7 bases, J lost 5 bases, and 13 bases lay in between. The germline CDR1 and CDR2 sequences are MDHEN and SYDVKM. The CDR3 spans 13 residues. CDR3 bases: TGTGCCAGCAAGAGACACGAGCAAGATACGCAGTATTTT. Protein product: CASKRHEQDTQYF.

V is TRBV6-1 and J is TRBJ2-2, with D unclear. Germline lookup yields CDR1 MNHNS and CDR2 SASEGT. V shed 2 bases and J shed 2 bases, with 6 bases lying between them. The CDR3 totals 14 residues. The CDR3 sequence is CASSESFNTGELFF. CDR3 in DNA: TGTGCCAGCAGTGAATCGTTTAACACCGGGGAGCTGTTTTTT.

CDR3 DNA: TGTGCCAGCAGCTACCTTTACAGCCTTGGGAGCGAAAAACTGTTTTTT. This gives the protein CASSYLYSLGSEKLFF. The genes are TRBV5-6 and TRBJ1-4; no clear D gene. Germline CDR1 reads SGHDT; CDR2 reads YYEEEE. This CDR3 region has 16 residues. Trimming took off 3 bases at V and 8 bases at J, with 20 bases between the two ends.

V usage is TRBV10-3 and J usage is TRBJ2-7; TRBD1 aligns across 7 bases. With 6 bases clipped from V and 1 base from J, the junction kept 0 bases outside the gene matches. This CDR3 is built from 12 residues. Germline V lookup: CDR1 ENHRY, CDR2 SYGVKD. The CDR3 reads CAIRGQSYEQYF. The CDR3, as DNA: TGTGCCATCAGGGGACAGTCCTACGAGCAGTACTTC.

The chain is built from TRBV27 and TRBJ1-6, with a tentative D call TRBD1 (5 bases). The CDR3 is made up of 16 amino acids. Germline CDR1 and CDR2: MNHEY and SMNVEV (reference sequence). V shed 3 bases and J shed 0 bases, with 9 bases lying between them. CDR3 sequence: CASSFWGSSYNSPLHF. CDR3 coding DNA: TGTGCCAGCAGTTTTTGGGGGAGCTCCTATAATTCACCCCTCCACTTT.

The chain carries TRBV6-5 and TRBJ2-3; D call uncertain. V was cut by 0 bases and J by 2 bases, with 3 bases left in between. Germline CDR1 and CDR2: MNHEY and SVGAGI. The CDR3 covers 13 residues. CDR3 amino acids: CASSYSDTDTQYF. Written as DNA, the CDR3 is TGTGCCAGCAGTTACTCGGACACAGATACGCAGTATTTT.

V and J are TRBV10-2 and TRBJ2-3; TRBD1 agrees at 7 bases. Germline CDR1 is WSHSY and CDR2 is SAAADI. The CDR3 length is 15 residues. Unmatched junction bases numbered 10, after V lost 8 bases and J lost 2 bases. This CDR3 reads CASWGGTASTDTQYF. The CDR3 nucleotides are TGCGCCAGCTGGGGTGGGACAGCATCCACAGATACGCAGTATTTT.

The rearrangement joins TRBV6-1 to TRBJ2-7; D unresolved. V lost 2 bases and J lost 7, with 9 bases in between. The CDR3 runs 12 residues. Germline V gene data show CDR1 as MNHNS and CDR2 as SASEGT. CDR3 nucleotides: TGTGCCAGCAGTGAATCCTCGGGTGAGCAGTACTTC. This gives the protein CASSESSGEQYF.

J is TRBJ1-5 and V is TRBV5-6; D is ambiguous. Trimming cost V 0 bases and J 9 bases, with 7 bases left between them. This CDR3 region has 12 residues. Germline CDR1 SGHDT, CDR2 YYEEEE. The CDR3 DNA reads TGTGCCAGCAGCTTGGGGCACGGGCCCCAGCATTTT. Protein product: CASSLGHGPQHF.

This clone was seen more than once but under ten times. The chain is built from TRBV7-9 and TRBJ2-7; TRBD1 matches 10 bases. The CDR3 runs to 15 residues. Germline CDR1 and CDR2: SEHNR and FQNEAQ (reference sequence). Trimming took 5 bases from V and 6 from J; bases not matched to a gene: 10. CDR3 sequence (DNA): TGTGCCAGCAGCCCCCCTGGGGGACAGGGGCGCGAGCAGTACTTC. Translated: CASSPPGGQGREQYF.

The genes are TRBV7-2 and TRBJ1-1; D not resolved. Germline V gene lookup returns CDR1 SGHTA and CDR2 FQGNSA. V lost 1 base and J 7 bases, leaving 10 bases between the germline ends. The CDR3 totals 13 residues. The CDR3 DNA reads as TGTGCCAGCAGCTTAGGTACAGACCTTGAAGCTTTCTTT. It translates to CASSLGTDLEAFF.

The chain has TRBV30 and TRBJ1-3; 9 bases fit TRBD1. The CDR3 runs 17 residues. The trim removed 1 base at V and 2 bases at J, leaving 9 bases unmatched. The germline V gene has CDR1 GTSNPN and CDR2 SVGIG (reference sequence). In nucleotides, the CDR3 is TGTGCCTGGAGTGCCAAGGGACAGGGCACGGCTGGAAACACCATATATTTT. Amino acids: CAWSAKGQGTAGNTIYF.

The chain employs TRBV9 and TRBJ2-7; 11 bases are a match to TRBD1. This CDR3 region has 15 residues. J lost 5 bases, V lost 0 bases, and 4 bases had no gene match. Per germline, CDR1 SGDLS and CDR2 YYNGEE. The CDR3 sequence: CASSVGGQGGHEQYF. In DNA form, the CDR3 reads TGTGCCAGCAGCGTAGGGGGACAGGGGGGCCACGAGCAGTACTTC.

The chain joins TRBV6-5 to TRBJ1-2; 8 bases fit TRBD1. This CDR3 is built from 13 residues. J lost 8 bases, V lost 4 bases, and 6 bases had no gene match. Germline V gene sequence: CDR1 MNHEY, CDR2 SVGAGI. The chain's CDR3 is CASSSRTGLGYTF. CDR3 DNA sequence: TGTGCCAGCAGTTCGAGGACAGGGTTGGGCTACACCTTC.

The rearrangement links TRBV29-1 to TRBJ2-6; a weak D match, TRBD2 (5 bases). CDR1 is SQVTM, CDR2 ANQGSEA, per germline. This CDR3 contains 15 residues. Trimming removed 6 bases at V and 0 bases at J, with 12 bases between. The CDR3 here is CSVFGRDSGANVLTF. The CDR3, as DNA: TGCAGCGTCTTTGGACGGGACTCTGGGGCCAACGTCCTGACTTTC.

This chain uses TRBV18 with TRBJ2-5; D is unclear. Trimming took 5 bases from V and 2 from J, leaving 9 bases between them. Per germline, CDR1 KGHSH and CDR2 LQKENI. The CDR3 loop spans 13 amino acids. The CDR3 coding sequence is TGTGCCAGCTCAAACACCGTTCAAGAGACCCAGTACTTC. Translated: CASSNTVQETQYF. The entire variable domain, with the rest obtained from reference TRBV18 and TRBJ2-5, is as follows: NAGVMQNPRHLVRRRGQEARLRCSPMKGHSHVYWYRQLPEEGLKFMVYLQKENIIDESGMPKERFSAEFPKEGPSILRIQQVVRGDSAAYFCASSNTVQETQYFGPGTRLLVL.

The genes are TRBV27 and TRBJ2-4; D uncertain. Germline CDR1 and CDR2: MNHEY and SMNVEV (reference sequence). CDR3 length equals 17 residues. Trimming cost V 6 bases and J 1 base, with 19 bases left between them. The CDR3 bases are TGTGCCAGCAGCCGACTTGGTGACCTTCCTGCCAAAAACATTCAGTACTTC. The encoded protein is CASSRLGDLPAKNIQYF.

This clone was recorded a few times. The genes are TRBV5-1 and TRBJ2-1, with D maybe TRBD2 (5 bases). Germline V gives CDR1 SGHRS, CDR2 YFSETQ. Trimming removed 0 bases at V and 8 bases at J, with 18 bases between. The CDR3 contains 16 residues. The CDR3 DNA follows: TGCGCCAGCAGCTTGGATGCGACTAAAGGCGGATATGAGCAGTTCTTC. This translates into CASSLDATKGGYEQFF.

CDR3 region: CSVGRGDNIQYF. The CDR3 DNA reads as TGCAGCGTTGGCCGGGGGGACAACATTCAGTACTTC. The J gene is TRBJ2-4, the V gene TRBV29-1; 7 bases align to TRBD2. After removal of 4 bases from V and 7 bases from J, the junction contained 4 bases not matched to a gene. CDR1 is SQVTM, CDR2 ANQGSEA, per germline. The CDR3 has 12 amino acids.

This chain joins TRBV6-6 and TRBJ2-7; D remains ambiguous. Trimming stripped 2 bases from V and 7 bases from J, with 12 bases between. CDR1 is MNHNY and CDR2 is SVGAGI in the germline V gene (reference sequence). This CDR3 contains 13 residues. In nucleotides, the CDR3 is TGTGCCAGCAGTTACAGTTCAGTTGAAGAGCAGTACTTC. Translation: CASSYSSVEEQYF.

CDR3 loop: CASSASGSFAGNTIYF. For the CDR3, the DNA is TGTGCCAGCAGTGCTTCAGGGTCGTTCGCTGGAAACACCATATATTTT. The chain employs TRBV6-1 and TRBJ1-3, with D perhaps TRBD1 (5 bases). The length of the CDR3 is 16 residues. Trimming stripped 4 bases from V and 2 bases from J, with 15 bases between. Germline CDR1 is MNHNS and CDR2 is SASEGT.

The J gene is TRBJ1-4, the V gene TRBV6-1; D perhaps matches TRBD1 (6 bases). The CDR3 has 15 amino acids. CDR1 and CDR2 from the germline V gene are MNHNS and SASEGT. Deletions cut 8 bases from V and 7 bases from J, with 20 bases between. CDR3: CASLPSGGLSEKLFF. The CDR3 bases are TGTGCCAGCCTACCCTCTGGGGGCTTGAGTGAAAAACTGTTTTTT.

The rearrangement joins TRBV19 to TRBJ2-1; D not resolved. V lost 9 bases, J lost 9 bases, and 24 bases lay in between. Germline V gene lookup returns CDR1 LNHDA and CDR2 SQIVND (reference sequence). The CDR3 loop spans 15 amino acids. The CDR3 is CASARRASQTGEQFF. For the CDR3, the DNA is TGTGCCAGCGCACGTAGGGCTTCTCAAACGGGTGAGCAGTTCTTC. The full variable domain, rest sourced from reference TRBV19 and TRBJ2-1, is DGGITQSPKYLFRKEGQNVTLSCEQNLNHDAMYWYRQDPGQGLRLIYYSQIVNDFQKGDIAEGYSVSREKKESFPLTVTSAQKNPTAFYLCASARRASQTGEQFFGPGTRLTVL.

The chain recombines TRBV6-1 with TRBJ1-3, with D unresolved. The CDR3 spans 18 residues. Looked up from germline, CDR1 is MNHNS and CDR2 is SASEGT. Trimming took off 1 base at V and 0 bases at J, with 16 bases between the two ends. CDR3 DNA sequence: TGTGCCAGCAGTGAAGGGGAGTTCGGCCTTATCTCTGGAAACACCATATATTTT. It yields the protein CASSEGEFGLISGNTIYF.

V and J are TRBV4-3 and TRBJ1-3, with a possible D match to TRBD1 (5 bases). CDR1 and CDR2 from the germline V gene are LGHNA and YSLEER. The CDR3 is 17 amino acids. V was shortened by 0 bases and J by 0 bases, with 12 bases between the two germline ends. The CDR3 bases are TGCGCCAGCAGCCAAGATCTTCCAGGGCGCTCTGGAAACACCATATATTTT. Protein sequence: CASSQDLPGRSGNTIYF.